A few counts support the clone carrying this TCR beta chain. What it binds is unknown. TCRdb used MiXCR to reprocess the RT-PCR reads, holding one entry per CDR3 protein. The repertoire consists of hundreds of thousands of distinct CDR3 sequences, with roughly 27% occurring once and the leading ten covering 1.5% to 2%. V was cut by 3 bases and J by 2 bases, with 11 bases left in between. This CDR3 region has 15 residues. This sample is part of a study of response to subunit inactivated influenza vaccine. Study-level findings and limits: Researchers suggested that each seasonal influenza vaccination recruits few new T cells.

The source was CD4+ T cells sorted from PBMCs, collected roughly 5 days after vaccination. This rearrangement joins TRBV12-3 or TRBV12-4 to TRBJ1-5; no firm D call. The receptor comes from a man aged 45 to 65 who received an inactivated influenza vaccine. The chain's CDR3 is CASSFMRRGNQPQHF. As DNA, the CDR3 is TGTGCCAGCAGTTTTATGAGGAGGGGCAATCAGCCCCAGCATTTT.